This TCR beta chain derives from a study of blood T cell repertoires in COVID-19. The CDR3 has 15 amino acids. Germline V gene sequence: CDR1 LGHNT, CDR2 FRNRAP. The ends lost 5 bases at V and 3 bases at J; junction bases unmatched: 9. Method: immunoSEQ multiplex PCR; TCRdb's copy keeps in-frame clones and lacks some. The sample gives a few hundred thousand clones, about 90% of which show up once; approximately 1% is in the top ten. Participants reported their clinical history, and cohort assignment relied on those reports. The chain is built from TRBV12-5 and TRBJ2-5; 7 bases agree with TRBD1. The TCR originated in a woman aged 25 to 39 who had recovered from COVID-19. What was sequenced was PBMCs or T cells enriched from blood (not recorded which). The CDR3 nucleotides are TGTGCTAGTGGTCCGACCGGGACAGCGAAAGAGACCCAGTACTTC. Its protein is CASGPTGTAKETQYF.